What follows are 30 T cell receptor beta chains derived from one specimen sequenced in a study of T cell clonotyping in hematopoietic cell transplantation listed by TCRdb under 2021. Libraries were made using the immunoSEQ multiplex PCR assay. The immuneACCESS repertoire file appears here via TCRdb, limited to in-frame rearrangements. These files lack a portion of the clones; in checked studies, under half of the deficit traces to unresolved V genes, and the cause of the others is not known. For this sample there are fewer than 15,000 clones; about 70% appear just once. Over 12% of the sample is in the top ten clones. The sample's time point, from its label and the paper: 180 days after allo-HCT. Sample: peripheral blood mononuclear cells, taken 180 days after allogeneic stem cell transplant. The source of these receptors is a male patient aged 55 to 69 who had an allogeneic stem cell transplant from an unrelated donor, so the T cells may come from the graft donor. Some clones in this sample may be carry-over from other donors' samples.

The rearrangement links TRBV2 to TRBJ1-4; D remains ambiguous. Per germline, CDR1 SNHLY and CDR2 FYNNEI. This CDR3 has 12 residues. Trimming cost V 7 bases and J 13 bases, with 16 bases left between them. The CDR3 sequence: CASKVVVDGLFF. The CDR3 region has the DNA TGTGCCAGCAAAGTTGTCGTGGACGGACTGTTTTTT.

The CDR3 DNA is TGTGCCAGCGGACATGGAGGTCAGGGCACCGGGGAGCTGTTTTTT. Encoded protein: CASGHGGQGTGELFF. This chain connects TRBV5-5 to TRBJ2-2; D is perhaps TRBD1 or TRBD2 (5 bases each). Germline loops: CDR1 SGHKS, CDR2 YYEKEE (reference sequence). The CDR3 is 15 amino acids. The V end lost 7 bases, the J end lost 4 bases, and 17 bases lay between the germline ends.

The chain combines TRBV4-2 with TRBJ1-2; no firm D call. Trimming shortened V by 4 bases and J by 0 bases, and 15 bases separated the two germline ends. CDR1 is LGHNA and CDR2 is YNFKEQ in the germline V gene. This CDR3 spans 16 amino acids. The CDR3 DNA reads TGTGCCAGCAGCCCAAACACCCAGGTAGCTAACTATGGCTACACCTTC. Translation: CASSPNTQVANYGYTF.

To note about this clone: It is likely a read error, because the conserved phenylalanine at the end of the CDR3 is missing. The J gene is TRBJ2-7, the V gene TRBV5-6, with D unresolved. Germline V CDR1 and CDR2: SGHDT, YYEEEE. The CDR3 loop spans 15 amino acids. Between the trimmed V and J ends, which lost 2 bases and 1 base, there was a span of 13 bases. The CDR3: CASSFYTAGSYEQYL. CDR3 nucleotide sequence: TGTGCCAGCAGCTTTTACACCGCCGGATCCTACGAGCAGTACCTC.

This clone was seen just once. The rearrangement uses TRBV4-3 and TRBJ2-5, with D possibly matching TRBD1 (5 bases). Germline CDR1 LGHNA, CDR2 YSLEER. CDR3 length equals 15 residues. The V end lost 0 bases, the J end lost 7 bases, and 15 bases lay between the germline ends. The CDR3 coding sequence is TGCGCCAGCAGCCAAGATGGGGCAGGCTGGGTGACCCAGTACTTC. Its protein is CASSQDGAGWVTQYF.

The J gene is TRBJ1-4, the V gene TRBV18; D unresolved. V lost 1 base, J lost 5 bases, and 8 bases lay in between. Germline CDR1 KGHSH, CDR2 LQKENI. The CDR3 covers 14 residues. The CDR3 protein is CASSPLGPNEKLFF. The CDR3 nucleotides are TGTGCCAGCTCACCACTAGGTCCGAATGAAAAACTGTTTTTT. The entire variable domain, with the rest obtained from reference TRBV18 and TRBJ1-4, is as follows: NAGVMQNPRHLVRRRGQEARLRCSPMKGHSHVYWYRQLPEEGLKFMVYLQKENIIDESGMPKERFSAEFPKEGPSILRIQQVVRGDSAAYFCASSPLGPNEKLFFGSGTQLSVL.

V usage is TRBV7-7 and J usage is TRBJ2-7; 8 nucleotides align to TRBD2. The CDR3 runs 13 residues. Germline CDR1 SSHAT, CDR2 FNYEAQ (reference sequence). V gave up 5 bases and J gave up 4 bases; unmatched junction bases: 4. Here the CDR3 reads CASSNGGGYEQYF. CDR3 bases: TGTGCCAGCAGCAACGGGGGGGGATACGAGCAGTACTTC. Looking up the rest from reference TRBV7-7 and TRBJ2-7 gives the full variable domain: GAGVSQSPRYKVTKRGQDVTLRCDPISSHATLYWYQQALGQGPEFLTYFNYEAQPDKSGLPSDRFSAERPEGSISTLTIQRTEQRDSAMYRCASSNGGGYEQYFGPGTRLTVT.

Regarding this clone: Relative to the germline gene, one junction end is altered; a read error may explain this. The rearrangement links TRBV7-2 to TRBJ1-5; 9 positions match TRBD1. CDR1 and CDR2 (germline): SGHTA, FQGNSA. The CDR3 consists of 17 residues. CDR3 loop: CASSLVPPGQGEQPQHF. In DNA, the CDR3 is TGTGCCAGCAGTTTAGTTCCTCCGGGACAGGGAGAACAGCCCCAGCATTTT.

V is TRBV28 and J is TRBJ2-2; D is ambiguous. V gave up 6 bases and J gave up 1 base, with 6 bases separating them. The CDR3 runs 13 residues. Germline V gene data show CDR1 as MDHEN and CDR2 as SYDVKM. The CDR3 here is CASSPQNTGELFF. The CDR3 region has the DNA TGTGCCAGCAGCCCCCAGAACACCGGGGAGCTGTTTTTT.

The chain uses TRBV19 and TRBJ1-2; tentative D call: TRBD1 (6 bases). Germline lookup yields CDR1 LNHDA and CDR2 SQIVND (reference sequence). The germline V and J ends were trimmed by 5 bases and 6 bases, with 10 bases remaining between them. This CDR3 contains 12 residues. Here the CDR3 reads CASSAYRDGYTF. CDR3 DNA: TGTGCCAGTAGTGCATACAGGGATGGCTACACCTTC.

V usage is TRBV2 and J usage is TRBJ2-7; D is ambiguous. This CDR3 contains 12 residues. Germline values: CDR1 SNHLY, CDR2 FYNNEI. Trimming left V 6 bases short and J 1 base short, with 7 bases between. The CDR3 spells CASSWESYEQYF. The CDR3 DNA reads TGTGCCAGCAGCTGGGAATCCTACGAGCAGTACTTC.

Only one count was recorded for this clone. The J gene is TRBJ1-4, the V gene TRBV6-5; tentative D call: TRBD1 (6 bases). Germline lookup yields CDR1 MNHEY and CDR2 SVGAGI. The germline V and J ends were trimmed by 5 bases and 2 bases, with 15 bases remaining between them. The CDR3 is made up of 16 amino acids. CDR3 region: CASSNYQGSTNEKLFF. The CDR3 nucleotides are TGTGCCAGCAGTAACTACCAGGGGTCGACTAATGAAAAACTGTTTTTT.

Remarks on this clone: A junction boundary mismatches the germline segment, possibly from a read error. V and J are TRBV4-3 and TRBJ1-3; D unclear. The CDR3 is 15 residues long. Looked up from germline, CDR1 is LGHNA and CDR2 is YSLEER. This CDR3 reads CASSPMGNSGNTTYF. CDR3 DNA sequence: TGCGCCAGCAGCCCCATGGGGAACTCTGGAAACACCACATATTTT.

V is TRBV29-1 and J is TRBJ2-2; no firm D call. CDR1 SQVTM and CDR2 ANQGSEA come from the germline V gene. CDR3 size: 13 residues. The germline V and J ends were trimmed by 5 bases and 0 bases, with 7 bases remaining between them. The CDR3 sequence: CSVSQANTGELFF. CDR3 coding DNA: TGCAGCGTTAGCCAGGCGAACACCGGGGAGCTGTTTTTT.

The chain uses TRBV6-5 and TRBJ1-3, with TRBD1 identical over 7 bases. The germline V gene has CDR1 MNHEY and CDR2 SVGAGI. With 0 bases clipped from V and 3 bases from J, the junction kept 5 bases outside the gene matches. This CDR3 is built from 16 residues. In DNA, the CDR3 is TGTGCCAGCAGTTACTCAAACAGGGGTAATGGAAACACCATATATTTT. Amino acid sequence: CASSYSNRGNGNTIYF.

The chain carries TRBV29-1 and TRBJ1-2, with TRBD1 matching 7 bases. J lost 8 bases, V lost 5 bases, and 5 bases had no gene match. The CDR3 runs to 11 residues. The V gene's germline CDR1 is SQVTM and CDR2 ANQGSEA. The DNA of the CDR3 is TGCAGCGTTTGGGGACAGAAGGGCTACACCTTC. Residues: CSVWGQKGYTF. Full variable domain (missing parts from reference TRBV29-1 and TRBJ1-2): SAVISQKPSRDICQRGTSLTIQCQVDSQVTMMFWYRQQPGQSLTLIATANQGSEATYESGFVIDKFPISRPNLTFSTLTVSNMSPEDSSIYLCSVWGQKGYTFGSGTRLTVV.

The chain recombines TRBV6-1 with TRBJ2-3, with 7 bases identical to TRBD1. The CDR3 runs 14 residues. Germline CDR1 and CDR2: MNHNS and SASEGT. Losses at the gene ends were 4 bases for V and 4 bases for J; bases not matched to a gene: 5. In DNA, the CDR3 is TGTGCCAGCAGTGTCGACAGGGCGGCAGATACGCAGTATTTT. Its protein product is CASSVDRAADTQYF.

The gene calls are TRBV30 and TRBJ2-7; no clear D gene. The CDR3 sequence is 12 residues long. Germline loops: CDR1 GTSNPN, CDR2 SVGIG (reference sequence). The germline V and J ends were trimmed by 3 bases and 3 bases, with 9 bases remaining between them. The DNA for the CDR3 is TGTGCCTGGAGCCCTGCCAGCTACGAGCAGTACTTC. Protein product: CAWSPASYEQYF.

This clone was counted only a few times. This sequence joins TRBV2 and TRBJ2-7, with D unclear. The germline gives CDR1 SNHLY, CDR2 FYNNEI. Trimming took 2 bases from V and 3 from J, leaving 20 bases between them. This CDR3 has 17 amino acids. This chain's CDR3 is CASSEFETPYTFYEQYF. CDR3 sequence (DNA): TGTGCCAGCAGTGAATTTGAGACCCCCTACACCTTCTACGAGCAGTACTTC.

The table lists this clone with a few counts. The chain is built from TRBV4-1 and TRBJ1-4; perhaps TRBD1 as D (5 bases). The CDR3 is 13 residues long. CDR1 MGHRA and CDR2 YSYEKL come from the germline V gene. V was clipped by 6 bases and J by 6 bases, with 11 bases between them. The CDR3 sequence is CASRGPGDEKLFF. CDR3 nucleotides: TGCGCCAGCAGGGGGCCGGGGGATGAAAAACTGTTTTTT.

The CDR3 sequence is CASSEQEAYQPQHF. In nucleotides, the CDR3 is TGTGCCAGCAGTGAACAGGAGGCCTATCAGCCCCAGCATTTT. V gene TRBV6-1 combines with J gene TRBJ1-5; D remains unclear. This CDR3 spans 14 amino acids. Trimming shortened V by 2 bases and J by 5 bases, and 10 bases separated the two germline ends. Germline V gene lookup returns CDR1 MNHNS and CDR2 SASEGT.

The chain carries TRBV11-2 and TRBJ2-3; possibly TRBD2 for D (6 bases). CDR1 and CDR2 (germline): SGHAT, FQNNGV. V shed 3 bases and J shed 6 bases, with 10 bases lying between them. The CDR3 runs 13 residues. The CDR3 protein is CASSFAAGDTQYF. CDR3 coding DNA: TGTGCCAGCAGCTTTGCGGCGGGGGATACGCAGTATTTT.

The chain combines TRBV2 with TRBJ1-5; D unresolved. Trimming removed 5 bases from V and 5 bases from J, with 4 bases in between. Germline V gene lookup returns CDR1 SNHLY and CDR2 FYNNEI. This CDR3 has 11 amino acids. The CDR3 nucleotides are TGTGCCAGCAGTTACGATCAGCCCCAGCATTTT. This sequence encodes CASSYDQPQHF. The full variable domain, in which reference TRBV2 and TRBJ1-5 provide the parts outside the CDR3, is EPEVTQTPSHQVTQMGQEVILRCVPISNHLYFYWYRQILGQKVEFLVSFYNNEISEKSEIFDDQFSVERPDGSNFTLKIRSTKLEDSAMYFCASSYDQPQHFGDGTRLSIL.

This chain connects TRBV30 to TRBJ1-6; D ambiguous. The CDR3 runs to 15 residues. Looked up from germline, CDR1 is GTSNPN and CDR2 is SVGIG (reference sequence). The V end was cut by 0 bases, the J end by 8 bases, with 14 bases between. Written as DNA, the CDR3 is TGTGCCTGGAGTGTCGTAGGGTACGGTGATTCACCCCTCCACTTT. It codes for CAWSVVGYGDSPLHF.

CDR3 nucleotide sequence: TGCGCCAGCACGTCCCTAGCGGGGAGCTCCTACAATGAGCAGTTCTTC. Translation gives CASTSLAGSSYNEQFF. The gene calls are TRBV4-3 and TRBJ2-1; 9 bases match TRBD2. V lost 7 bases, J lost 0 bases, and 7 bases stayed unmatched. The CDR3 runs to 16 residues. CDR1 is LGHNA, CDR2 YSLEER, per germline.

This rearrangement joins TRBV30 to TRBJ2-3; D may be TRBD1 or TRBD2 (6 bases each). Trimming removed 4 bases from V and 3 bases from J, with 14 bases in between. The germline V gene has CDR1 GTSNPN and CDR2 SVGIG (reference sequence). This CDR3 region has 14 residues. The CDR3 DNA reads as TGTGCCTGGAATGTCGGAGGGGGAACAGATACGCAGTATTTT. Translating it yields CAWNVGGGTDTQYF. Full variable domain (missing parts from reference TRBV30 and TRBJ2-3): SQTIHQWPATLVQPVGSPLSLECTVEGTSNPNLYWYRQAAGRGLQLLFYSVGIGQISSEVPQNLSASRPQDRQFILSSKKLLLSDSGFYLCAWNVGGGTDTQYFGPGTRLTVL.

The chain is built from TRBV5-1 and TRBJ2-3, with D perhaps TRBD2 (5 bases). Trimming took 0 bases from V and 2 from J, leaving 7 bases between them. The CDR3 totals 14 residues. Germline values: CDR1 SGHRS, CDR2 YFSETQ. The CDR3 DNA follows: TGCGCCAGCAGCTTGGTGGAGGTCACAGATACGCAGTATTTT. The encoded protein is CASSLVEVTDTQYF.

The chain carries TRBV6-6 and TRBJ2-7; 8 nucleotides line up with TRBD1. With 6 bases clipped from V and 2 bases from J, the junction kept 3 bases outside the gene matches. The CDR3 has 13 amino acids. The germline V gene has CDR1 MNHNY and CDR2 SVGAGI (reference sequence). CDR3 DNA sequence: TGTGCCAGCAGCTTACAGGGGGCCTACGAGCAGTACTTC. Translated: CASSLQGAYEQYF.

The chain combines TRBV9 with TRBJ2-1; a weak D match, TRBD2 (6 bases). This CDR3 contains 15 residues. The V gene lost 3 bases and the J gene lost 0 bases, with 10 bases spanning the gap. Looked up from germline, CDR1 is SGDLS and CDR2 is YYNGEE. CDR3 coding DNA: TGTGCCAGCAGCGATCGGGAGAGCTCCTACAATGAGCAGTTCTTC. Translated, it gives CASSDRESSYNEQFF.

The DNA for the CDR3 is TGTGCCAGCAGGTCCGGGACAGGGGCTGGCGAGACCCAGTACTTC. It translates to CASRSGTGAGETQYF. This sequence joins TRBV13 and TRBJ2-5, with 10 bases identical to TRBD1. J lost 5 bases, V lost 6 bases, and 9 bases had no gene match. The CDR3 consists of 15 residues. Per germline, CDR1 PRHDT and CDR2 FYEKMQ (reference sequence).